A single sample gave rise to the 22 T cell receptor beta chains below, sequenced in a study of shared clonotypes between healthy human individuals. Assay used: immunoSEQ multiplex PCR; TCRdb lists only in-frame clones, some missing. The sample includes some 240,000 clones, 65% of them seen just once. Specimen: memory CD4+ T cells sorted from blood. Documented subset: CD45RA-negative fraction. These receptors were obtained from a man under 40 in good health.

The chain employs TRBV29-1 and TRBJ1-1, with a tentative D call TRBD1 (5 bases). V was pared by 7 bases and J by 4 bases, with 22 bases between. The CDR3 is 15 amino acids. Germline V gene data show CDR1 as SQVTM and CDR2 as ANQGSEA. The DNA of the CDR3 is TGCAGCGCCCTCCCCAACCGGCAGGGTTTCACTGAAGCTTTCTTT. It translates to CSALPNRQGFTEAFF. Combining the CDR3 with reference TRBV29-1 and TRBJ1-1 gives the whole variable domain SAVISQKPSRDICQRGTSLTIQCQVDSQVTMMFWYRQQPGQSLTLIATANQGSEATYESGFVIDKFPISRPNLTFSTLTVSNMSPEDSSIYLCSALPNRQGFTEAFFGQGTRLTVV.

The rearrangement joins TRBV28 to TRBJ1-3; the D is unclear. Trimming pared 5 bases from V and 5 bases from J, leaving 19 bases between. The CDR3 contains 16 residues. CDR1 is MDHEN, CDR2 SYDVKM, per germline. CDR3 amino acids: CASSENPSLLRNTIYF. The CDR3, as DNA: TGTGCCAGCAGTGAAAACCCGAGCCTTTTGAGAAACACCATATATTTT.

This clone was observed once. The CDR3 is CASSQDVGEGRSYEQYF. CDR3 in DNA: TGCGCCAGCAGCCAAGACGTGGGGGAGGGCCGCTCCTACGAGCAGTACTTC. The chain links TRBV4-3 to TRBJ2-7, with 7 bases aligning to TRBD2. The germline CDR1 and CDR2 sequences are LGHNA and YSLEER. The V segment lost 0 bases and the J segment 0 bases; nucleotides outside the gene matches: 8. CDR3 size: 17 residues.

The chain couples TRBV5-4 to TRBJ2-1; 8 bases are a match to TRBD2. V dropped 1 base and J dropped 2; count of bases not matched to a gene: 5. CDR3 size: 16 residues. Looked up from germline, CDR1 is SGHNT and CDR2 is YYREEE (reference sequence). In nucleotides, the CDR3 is TGTGCCAGCAGCTTGTCTGCGGGAGGCACCTACAATGAGCAGTTCTTC. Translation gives CASSLSAGGTYNEQFF. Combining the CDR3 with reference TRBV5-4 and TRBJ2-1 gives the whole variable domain ETGVTQSPTHLIKTRGQQVTLRCSSQSGHNTVSWYQQALGQGPQFIFQYYREEENGRGNFPPRFSGLQFPNYSSELNVNALELDDSALYLCASSLSAGGTYNEQFFGPGTRLTVL.

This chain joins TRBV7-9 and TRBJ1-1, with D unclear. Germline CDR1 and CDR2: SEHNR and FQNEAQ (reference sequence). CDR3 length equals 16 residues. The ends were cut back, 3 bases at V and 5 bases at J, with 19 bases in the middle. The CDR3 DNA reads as TGTGCCAGCAGCTTTACCGGGATCCAGACGGGGACTGAAGCTTTCTTT. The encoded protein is CASSFTGIQTGTEAFF.

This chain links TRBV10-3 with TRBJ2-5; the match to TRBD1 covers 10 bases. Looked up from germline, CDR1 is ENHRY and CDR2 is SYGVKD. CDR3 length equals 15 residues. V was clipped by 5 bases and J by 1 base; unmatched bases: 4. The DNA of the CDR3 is TGTGCCATCAGTACCGGGACAGGGGTCCAAGAGACCCAGTACTTC. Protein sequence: CAISTGTGVQETQYF.

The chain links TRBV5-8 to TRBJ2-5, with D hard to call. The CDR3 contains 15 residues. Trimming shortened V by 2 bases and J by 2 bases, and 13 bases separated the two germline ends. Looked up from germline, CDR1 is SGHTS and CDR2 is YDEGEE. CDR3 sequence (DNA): TGTGCCAGCAGCTTCAACCCTGGAACACAAGAGACCCAGTACTTC. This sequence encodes CASSFNPGTQETQYF.

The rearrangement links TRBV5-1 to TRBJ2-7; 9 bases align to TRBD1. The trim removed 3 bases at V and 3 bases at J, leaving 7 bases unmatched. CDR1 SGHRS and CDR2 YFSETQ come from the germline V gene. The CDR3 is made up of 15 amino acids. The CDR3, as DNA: TGCGCCAGCAGCTCAGGGACAGGGTGGGACTACGAGCAGTACTTC. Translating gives CASSSGTGWDYEQYF.

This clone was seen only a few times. The CDR3 reads CASRVNPGGTEAFF. CDR3 DNA: TGCGCCAGCAGGGTAAATCCGGGGGGCACTGAAGCTTTCTTT. The chain carries TRBV5-1 and TRBJ1-1, with D possibly TRBD1 on 5 matching bases. Trimming left V 5 bases short and J 4 bases short, with 15 bases between. The CDR3 totals 14 residues. Per the germline V gene, CDR1 is SGHRS and CDR2 is YFSETQ.

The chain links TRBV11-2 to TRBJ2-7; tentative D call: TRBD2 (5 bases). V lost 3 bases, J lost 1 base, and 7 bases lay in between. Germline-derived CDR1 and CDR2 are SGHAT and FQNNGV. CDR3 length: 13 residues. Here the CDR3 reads CASSFGNSYEQYF. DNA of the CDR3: TGTGCCAGCAGCTTCGGGAATTCCTACGAGCAGTACTTC.

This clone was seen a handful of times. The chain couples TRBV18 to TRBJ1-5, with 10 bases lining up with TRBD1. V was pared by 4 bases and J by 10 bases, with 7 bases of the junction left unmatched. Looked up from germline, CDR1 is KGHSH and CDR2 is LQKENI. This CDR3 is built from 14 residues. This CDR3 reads CASSLIGTGEPQHF. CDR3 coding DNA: TGTGCCAGCTCACTCATTGGGACAGGGGAACCCCAGCATTTT.

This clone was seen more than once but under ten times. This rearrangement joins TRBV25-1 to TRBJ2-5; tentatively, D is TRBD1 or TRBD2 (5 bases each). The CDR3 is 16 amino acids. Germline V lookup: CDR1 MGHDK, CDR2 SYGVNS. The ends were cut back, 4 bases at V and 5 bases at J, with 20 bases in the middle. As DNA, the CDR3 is TGTGCCAGCAGTGGCCCTTTGAATGGGGGTGCGGAGACCCAGTACTTC. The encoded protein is CASSGPLNGGAETQYF.

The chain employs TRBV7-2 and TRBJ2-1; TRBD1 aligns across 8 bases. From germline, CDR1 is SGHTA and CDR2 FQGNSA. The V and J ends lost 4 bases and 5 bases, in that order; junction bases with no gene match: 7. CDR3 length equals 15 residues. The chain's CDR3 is CASSYRTGKDNEQFF. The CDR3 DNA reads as TGTGCCAGCAGCTACAGGACAGGGAAGGACAATGAGCAGTTCTTC.

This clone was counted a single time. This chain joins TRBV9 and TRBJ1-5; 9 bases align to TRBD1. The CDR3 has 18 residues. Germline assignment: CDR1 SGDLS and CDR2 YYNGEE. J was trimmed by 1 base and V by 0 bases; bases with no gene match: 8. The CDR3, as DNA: TGTGCCAGCAGCGTAGTTAGCCGACAGGGGGAGAGCAATCAGCCCCAGCATTTT. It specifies CASSVVSRQGESNQPQHF.

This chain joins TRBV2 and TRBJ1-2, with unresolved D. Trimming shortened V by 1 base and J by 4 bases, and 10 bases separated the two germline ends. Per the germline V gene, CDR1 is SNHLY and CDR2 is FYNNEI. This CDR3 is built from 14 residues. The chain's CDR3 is CASSEVSRAYGYTF. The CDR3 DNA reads TGTGCCAGCAGTGAAGTATCAAGGGCCTATGGCTACACCTTC.

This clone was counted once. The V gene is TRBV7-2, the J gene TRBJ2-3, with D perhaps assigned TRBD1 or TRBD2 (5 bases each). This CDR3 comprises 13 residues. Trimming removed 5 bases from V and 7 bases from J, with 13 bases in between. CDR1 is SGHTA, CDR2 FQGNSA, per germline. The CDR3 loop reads CASSPRELYTQYF. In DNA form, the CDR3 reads TGTGCCAGCAGCCCCAGGGAGTTATATACGCAGTATTTT.

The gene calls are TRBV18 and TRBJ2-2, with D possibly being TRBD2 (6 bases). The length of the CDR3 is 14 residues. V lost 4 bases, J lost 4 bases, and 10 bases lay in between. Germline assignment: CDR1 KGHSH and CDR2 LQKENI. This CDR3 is CASSQGRTTGELFF. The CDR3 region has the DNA TGTGCCAGCTCACAAGGGAGGACCACCGGGGAGCTGTTTTTT.

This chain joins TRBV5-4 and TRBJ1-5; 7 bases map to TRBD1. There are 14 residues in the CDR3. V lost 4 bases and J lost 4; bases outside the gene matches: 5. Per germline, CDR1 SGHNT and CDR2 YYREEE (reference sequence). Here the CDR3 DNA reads TGTGCCAGCAGCCGACAGGGTGGGAATCAGCCCCAGCATTTT. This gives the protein CASSRQGGNQPQHF.

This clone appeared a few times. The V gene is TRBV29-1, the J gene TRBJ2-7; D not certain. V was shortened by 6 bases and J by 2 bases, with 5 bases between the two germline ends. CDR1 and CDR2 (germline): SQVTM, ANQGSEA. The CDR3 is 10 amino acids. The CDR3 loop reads CSVITYEQYF. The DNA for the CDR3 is TGCAGCGTCATCACCTACGAGCAGTACTTC.

Written as DNA, the CDR3 is TGTGCCAGCAGCTTACAATCAGCGGGAGGGCGACGGGAGCAGTACTTC. Protein: CASSLQSAGGRREQYF. This sequence joins TRBV7-6 and TRBJ2-7; 10 bases match TRBD2. Germline-derived CDR1 and CDR2 are SGHVS and FNYEAQ. This CDR3 is built from 16 residues. V shed 2 bases, J shed 7 bases, and the junction held 11 bases outside the gene matches.

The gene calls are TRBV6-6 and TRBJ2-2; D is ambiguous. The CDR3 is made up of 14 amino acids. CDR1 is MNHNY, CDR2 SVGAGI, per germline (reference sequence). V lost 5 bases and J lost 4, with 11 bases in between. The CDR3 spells CASSDDTPTGELFF. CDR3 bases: TGTGCCAGCAGTGACGACACCCCCACCGGGGAGCTGTTTTTT.

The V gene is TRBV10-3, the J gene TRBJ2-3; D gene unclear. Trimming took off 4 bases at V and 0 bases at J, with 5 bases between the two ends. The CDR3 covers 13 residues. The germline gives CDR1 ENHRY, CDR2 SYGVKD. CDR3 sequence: CAISGVSTDTQYF. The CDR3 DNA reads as TGTGCCATCAGTGGGGTAAGCACAGATACGCAGTATTTT.